This T cell receptor (beta chain) was identified during a study of cytomegalovirus exposure and HLA in healthy donors. Only one count was recorded for this clone. This PCR relied on a set of 60 Vbeta primers and 13 Jbeta primers. The table came from immunoSEQ multiplex PCR; TCRdb's copy has only in-frame clones and leaves some out. The sample yields some 150,000 clones, roughly 80% seen once. The CDR3 sequence is 16 residues long. Between the trimmed V and J ends, which lost 2 bases and 1 base, there was a span of 11 bases. Germline loops: CDR1 MRHNA, CDR2 SNTAGT. The rearrangement joins TRBV6-4 to TRBJ2-2; the D gene is possibly TRBD2 (6 bases). The sample consisted of PBMCs. The TCR originated in a woman in her fifties or sixties in good health and CMV-seronegative. The CDR3 DNA follows: TGTGCCAGCAGTGACGGGATAGCGGAGAACACCGGGGAGCTGTTTTTT. Translated: CASSDGIAENTGELFF.